These T cell receptor beta chains were read from a single sample in a study of shared clonotypes between healthy human individuals. Only in-frame clones appear in the TCRdb table, and some are missing; sequencing was by immunoSEQ multiplex PCR. The sample contains about 2.4 million clones, roughly 93% of which appear only once. Sequencing was done on a sample of naive CD4+ T cells from PBMCs. These receptors all come from a man aged 18 to 30 in good health. Some clones in this sample may be carry-over from other donors' samples. The CDR3 runs from the conserved cysteine through the conserved F or W. A D gene is named only where the DNA matches it firmly. Not all rows give a size; the values are once, few, many and, for expanded clones, a class.

V	J	size	D	CDR3	DNA
TRBV6-5	TRBJ2-1	.	TRBD1	CASSSRGRNEQFF	TGTGCCAGCAGCTCCAGGGGGCGCAATGAGCAGTTCTTC
TRBV4-1	TRBJ2-1	.	.	CASSRTGSYNEQFF	TGCGCCAGCAGCCGAACAGGGTCGTACAATGAGCAGTTCTTC
TRBV7-3	TRBJ2-1	.	TRBD2	CASSPRGRSYNEQFF	TGTGCCAGCAGCCCCCGCGGGAGGTCCTACAATGAGCAGTTCTTC
TRBV5-5	TRBJ1-1	.	.	CASYKPGTPNTEAFF	TGTGCCAGCTATAAACCCGGGACACCGAACACTGAAGCTTTCTTT
TRBV9	TRBJ2-2	once	.	CASSPPIGLTGELFF	TGTGCCAGCAGCCCTCCCATCGGACTCACCGGGGAGCTGTTTTTT
TRBV2	TRBJ2-1	.	.	CASSKSGNQYNEQFF	TGTGCCAGCAGTAAATCCGGGAACCAGTACAATGAGCAGTTCTTC
TRBV11-2	TRBJ2-7	.	TRBD1	CASSLGQGNLVYEQYF	TGTGCCAGCAGCTTGGGACAGGGGAATCTTGTCTACGAGCAGTACTTC
TRBV5-1	TRBJ2-5	.	.	CASSLGLAETQYF	TGCGCCAGCAGCTTGGGGCTAGCAGAGACCCAGTACTTC
TRBV5-4	TRBJ2-5	.	.	CASSGGDTLRTQYF	TGTGCCAGCAGCGGGGGGGACACCTTGCGGACCCAGTACTTC
TRBV5-1	TRBJ1-1	.	.	CASSLIPGAENTEAFF	TGCGCCAGCAGCTTGATCCCCGGGGCGGAGAACACTGAAGCTTTCTTT
TRBV6-1	TRBJ2-7	.	.	CASSEISASYEQYF	TGTGCCAGCAGTGAAATATCGGCCAGCTACGAGCAGTACTTC
TRBV7-9	TRBJ1-3	.	.	CASSLDTIYF	TGTGCCAGCAGCTTGGACACCATATATTTT
TRBV10-3	TRBJ2-3	.	TRBD2	CAIGAASGSPLTDTQYF	TGTGCCATCGGGGCAGCTAGCGGGAGCCCCCTCACAGATACGCAGTATTTT
TRBV11-2	TRBJ1-4	.	.	CASLQRGTNEKLFF	TGTGCCAGCCTCCAGAGGGGGACTAATGAAAAACTGTTTTTT
TRBV27	TRBJ1-1	.	.	CASSLYLGLGTEAFF	TGTGCCAGCAGTTTATATCTGGGACTAGGGACTGAAGCTTTCTTT
TRBV6-5	TRBJ2-7	.	TRBD1	CASNRQGFNEQYF	TGTGCCAGCAATCGACAGGGTTTCAACGAGCAGTACTTC
TRBV4-3	TRBJ2-1	.	.	CASSQGGAAYNEQFF	TGCGCCAGCAGCCAAGGGGGAGCCGCCTACAATGAGCAGTTCTTC
TRBV6-1	TRBJ1-5	.	TRBD1	CASSEAYRQGGQPQHF	TGTGCCAGCAGTGAAGCGTATCGACAGGGAGGCCAGCCCCAGCATTTT
TRBV7-6	TRBJ1-2	once	.	CASSRQSNYGYTF	TGTGCCAGCAGCCGACAGTCTAACTATGGCTACACCTTC
TRBV18	TRBJ2-1	.	.	CASSPPGNEQFF	TGTGCCAGCTCACCACCGGGGAATGAGCAGTTCTTC
TRBV6-6	TRBJ2-7	.	.	CASSSPATYEQYF	TGTGCCAGCAGTTCTCCGGCTACCTACGAGCAGTACTTC
TRBV7-9	TRBJ1-4	.	.	CASSLQYEKLFF	TGTGCCAGCAGCCTACAATATGAAAAACTGTTTTTT
TRBV5-1	TRBJ1-2	.	.	CASSLGDESGGYTF	TGCGCCAGCAGCTTGGGTGACGAGTCAGGTGGCTACACCTTC
TRBV30	TRBJ1-1	.	TRBD1	CAWGGTAEAFF	TGTGCCTGGGGTGGGACAGCTGAAGCTTTCTTT
TRBV4-1	TRBJ1-2	.	.	CASSQDQGTVYGYTF	TGCGCCAGCAGCCAAGATCAGGGGACGGTTTATGGCTACACCTTC
TRBV7-3	TRBJ2-3	.	.	CASSSPPLRLTDTQYF	TGTGCCAGCAGCTCCCCCCCCCTCAGGTTAACAGATACGCAGTATTTT
TRBV28	TRBJ1-3	.	.	CASSFSLFSGNTIYF	TGTGCCAGCAGTTTTTCCCTTTTCTCTGGAAACACCATATATTTT
TRBV7-9	TRBJ2-3	once	TRBD2	CASSLVLAGWTDTQYF	TGTGCCAGCAGCTTAGTACTAGCGGGATGGACAGATACGCAGTATTTT
TRBV6-1	TRBJ1-4	.	.	CASSEGITGFLGEKLFF	TGTGCCAGCAGTGAGGGAATAACAGGATTCCTAGGGGAAAAACTGTTTTTT
TRBV27	TRBJ2-7	once	.	CASSLSQVSYEQYF	TGTGCCAGCAGTTTGTCCCAGGTATCCTACGAGCAGTACTTC
TRBV15	TRBJ2-7	.	.	CATSRTGSIAQYF	TGTGCCACCAGCAGAACAGGGAGTATCGCGCAGTACTTC
TRBV7-3	TRBJ2-7	.	.	CASSFPGGEQYF	TGTGCCAGCAGCTTTCCCGGCGGGGAGCAGTACTTC
TRBV28	TRBJ2-1	.	.	CASSLRGVEQFF	TGTGCCAGCAGTTTGAGGGGGGTTGAGCAGTTCTTC
TRBV5-4	TRBJ2-7	.	TRBD2	CASSLVAGGPYEQYF	TGTGCCAGCAGCTTGGTTGCGGGAGGGCCCTACGAGCAGTACTTC
TRBV7-9	TRBJ2-3	.	TRBD2	CASSLLRGSETDTQYF	TGTGCCAGCAGCTTACTACGCGGGAGTGAGACAGATACGCAGTATTTT
TRBV5-1	TRBJ2-5	.	.	CASSFFLLGPARGETQYF	TGCGCCAGCAGCTTCTTTCTTTTGGGACCCGCGCGCGGAGAGACCCAGTACTTC
TRBV2	TRBJ2-2	.	.	CASSVRVDTGELFF	TGTGCCAGCAGTGTTAGGGTTGACACCGGGGAGCTGTTTTTT
TRBV4-1	TRBJ1-6	once	TRBD1	CASSPLGDSNSPLHF	TGCGCCAGCAGCCCCCTCGGGGACAGTAATTCACCCCTCCACTTT
TRBV27	TRBJ2-3	.	.	CASSPLQGTQYF	TGTGCCAGCAGTCCCTTACAGGGAACGCAGTATTTT
TRBV5-1	TRBJ1-1	.	.	CASSFTGTTEAFF	TGCGCCAGCAGCTTCACAGGGACCACTGAAGCTTTCTTT
TRBV19	TRBJ2-3	.	.	CASSTIRTDTQYF	TGTGCCAGTAGTACCATTCGCACAGATACGCAGTATTTT
TRBV5-1	TRBJ2-5	once	.	CASSLDGTSQETQYF	TGCGCCAGCAGCTTGGACGGTACCAGCCAAGAGACCCAGTACTTC
TRBV28	TRBJ2-4	once	.	CASSLWGRETTGAKNIQYF	TGTGCCAGCAGTTTATGGGGCAGGGAAACAACGGGTGCCAAAAACATTCAGTACTTC
TRBV2	TRBJ2-5	.	TRBD1	CASSLNGQGAETQYF	TGTGCCAGCAGTTTGAATGGACAGGGGGCCGAGACCCAGTACTTC